The entry that follows covers one T cell receptor beta chain sequence. This clonotype has a count of ten or more. Its recognized antigen is unknown. No base-level quality is on record; no much larger clone is a single base apart. This sample was included in a study of early T cells in non-severe SARS-CoV-2 infection listed by TCRdb under 2021. Notes on the research overall: Because TCR sequencing was done on bulk RNA from unsorted whole blood, the alpha and beta chains could not be paired. General conclusions and limits of the study: VDJdb matching was skewed toward anti-spike CD8 responses and likely underestimated virus-specific expansions by missing private and CD4 specificities.

Germline trimming amounts to 0 bases on V and 2 bases on J, with 4 as the count of junction bases outside the gene matches. The CDR3 sequence holds 16 residues, the cysteine and phenylalanine included. The DNA shown is the 48-base CDR3, in frame from base 1. CDR1 and CDR2, looked up from the germline V gene, are LGHNA and YSLEER. The method behind the library was 5' RACE. Instrument used: NextSeq 500. In the TCR library protocol, unique molecular identifiers were attached to individual cDNA molecules to correct for PCR bias and sequencing error. TCR alpha and beta chains were both sequenced, and the abundances of alpha and beta sequences in each sample were closely correlated with each other. In the paper's pipeline: V gene, J gene and CDR3 annotation of TCR sequences was performed with Decombinator V4. TCRs were defined as expanded if a significant change between any two time points was detected under a Poisson model with p below 0.0001. TCR abundances were normalised to the total number of TCRs sequenced per sample and expressed as counts per million. TRAV1-2 paired with TRAJ12, TRAJ20 or TRAJ33 defined MAIT TCRs, while TRAV10 paired with TRAJ18 defined iNKT TCRs. A search of VDJdb, accessed on 1 November 2021, was run for TCRs annotated to CMV, EBV and SARS-CoV-2, with TCRs annotated for multiple antigens excluded. TCRdb trimmed public reads at Q25 via fastp, called clones via MiXCR and kept in-frame beta chains. For every CDR3 protein sequence, its rows merge into one entry that carries the most common genes and DNA. The V and J calls and clone size come from TCRdb's table, not from the authors' own analysis. The sample data list 55,000 to 75,000 distinct CDR3 sequences, and 5% to 6.5% of these were observed just once. The ten largest clones take up 3% to 3.5% of the sample.

Set within a cohort of healthcare workers in London, UK, this nested case-control study involved weekly PCR testing of nasopharyngeal swabs along with blood sampling. Healthcare workers were recruited during the week of the UK lockdown, between 23 and 31 March 2020, and followed weekly for up to roughly 15 weeks. The receptor was derived from an adult who was a healthcare worker with PCR-confirmed SARS-CoV-2 infection or an uninfected control (not recorded which). The rearrangement joined TRBV4-3 to TRBJ2-5, with 9 junctional bases fitting TRBD2. Sample: whole blood, taken at baseline. The nucleotide sequence reads as follows: TGCGCCAGCAGCCAAGAAAGGGCGGGAGGGCAAGAGACCCAGTACTTC. Its amino acids are CASSQERAGGQETQYF.